This T cell receptor (beta chain) was identified during a study of PD-L1 blockade in urothelial cancer. Into every PCR, synthetic TCR analog templates were spiked. TCRdb's table, derived via immunoSEQ multiplex PCR, lists solely in-frame clones and lacks some. The sample lists around 26,000 clones, 86% occurring once. Peripheral blood mononuclear cells were collected from every patient before and during treatment, yielding between 1 and 8 samples per patient. CDR1 is MNHEY and CDR2 is SMNVEV in the germline V gene (reference sequence). J lost 5 bases, V lost 5 bases, and 4 bases had no gene match. This CDR3 contains 13 residues.

Sequencing used PBMCs, obtained around atezolizumab (anti-PD-L1) treatment. The receptor comes from a man between 60 and 75 years old with urothelial cancer. The V and J genes are TRBV27 and TRBJ2-7; 9 bases line up with TRBD1. CDR3 sequence reads: CASSGTGRNEQYF. DNA for the CDR3: TGTGCCAGCAGTGGGACAGGGAGGAACGAGCAGTACTTC.